These 21 T cell receptor beta chains originate from one sample sequenced in a study of blood T cells in healthy people across ages. PCR was performed a second time for roughly 7 to 11 cycles using a sample-barcoded 5' primer and a J-beta primer mix. In TCRdb, the 5' RACE reads were re-called with MiXCR into one record per CDR3 protein. The table has some 860,000 distinct CDR3 sequences, roughly three fifths seen once; the top ten hold roughly 24%. The sequenced material came from blood. These receptors were collected from a man aged 35-49 years in good health.

This clonotype was detected only a few times. The chain joins TRBV3-1 to TRBJ1-1; D gene uncertain. Germline CDR1 reads LGHDT; CDR2 reads YNNKEL (reference sequence). The CDR3 is made up of 12 amino acids. Trimming shortened V by 1 base and J by 4 bases, and 4 bases separated the two germline ends. In DNA, the CDR3 is TGTGCCAGCAGCCAAGCAGTCACTGAAGCTTTCTTT. Its protein is CASSQAVTEAFF.

There are a few counts of this clonotype. The chain is built from TRBV7-2 and TRBJ2-5; TRBD1 matches at 10 bases. The DNA end is more similar to TRBJ2-7, so the J call may be wrong. Germline V gene sequence: CDR1 SGHTA, CDR2 FQGNSA. The CDR3 consists of 15 residues. The CDR3 loop is CASSFSWDRGYEQYF. The CDR3 coding sequence is TGTGCCAGCAGCTTTTCATGGGACAGGGGCTACGAGCAGTACTTC.

This chain links TRBV20-1 with TRBJ1-1, with D possibly matching TRBD1 (6 bases). Trimming pared 5 bases from V and 3 bases from J, leaving 16 bases between. The CDR3 totals 14 residues. Looked up from germline, CDR1 is DFQATT and CDR2 is SNEGSKA (reference sequence). The CDR3 is CSAPGPGQHTEAFF. DNA of the CDR3: TGCAGTGCTCCAGGACCCGGACAGCACACTGAAGCTTTCTTT.

A remark on this clonotype: Relative to the germline gene, one junction end is altered; a read error may explain this. The CDR3, as DNA: TGTGCCAGCACCCAGGGTCGGGGCACTGGAGCTTTCTTT. Its translation: CASTQGRGTGAFF. The chain uses TRBV6-2 or TRBV6-3 and TRBJ1-1, with D possibly matching TRBD1 (5 bases). The CDR3 is made up of 13 amino acids. The germline V gene has CDR1 MNHEY and CDR2 SVGEGT.

V gene TRBV29-1 combines with J gene TRBJ2-7; unclear D gene. CDR1 SQVTM and CDR2 ANQGSEA come from the germline V gene. This CDR3 is 14 amino acids long. With 5 bases removed from V and 6 bases from J, the gap between germline ends came to 20 bases. The CDR3 reads CSVKWAGSNAEQYF. The CDR3 bases are TGCAGCGTTAAATGGGCTGGGTCCAACGCCGAGCAGTACTTC.

V gene TRBV29-1 combines with J gene TRBJ2-1; 8 positions match TRBD2. The CDR3 has 15 residues. The V segment lost 1 base and the J segment 7 bases; nucleotides outside the gene matches: 9. CDR1 is SQVTM and CDR2 is ANQGSEA in the germline V gene. The CDR3 here is CSVEGPLAAPNEQFF. CDR3 nucleotides: TGCAGCGTTGAAGGCCCACTAGCGGCCCCGAATGAGCAGTTCTTC.

This clonotype was found a few times. The V call is TRBV4-3, the J call TRBJ2-7, with TRBD2 identical over 9 bases. Germline loops: CDR1 LGHNA, CDR2 YSLEER. The ends lost 5 bases at V and 2 bases at J; junction bases unmatched: 16. The CDR3 has 18 residues. Here the CDR3 reads CASSKGLSGRSTPYEQYF. CDR3 nucleotides: TGCGCCAGCAGCAAAGGGCTGAGCGGGAGGTCTACCCCCTACGAGCAGTACTTC.

The rearrangement uses TRBV24-1 and TRBJ2-7; 9 nucleotides align to TRBD1. The CDR3 sequence is 15 residues long. J lost 2 bases, V lost 4 bases, and 5 bases had no gene match. CDR1 KGHDR and CDR2 SFDVKD come from the germline V gene. The CDR3 spells CATSEWTGATYEQYF. In nucleotides, the CDR3 is TGTGCCACCAGTGAGTGGACAGGGGCCACCTACGAGCAGTACTTC.

Concerning this clonotype itself: Relative to the germline gene, one junction end is altered; a read error may explain this. The chain is built from TRBV7-7 and TRBJ1-1; D is possibly TRBD1 (6 bases). Germline V gene lookup returns CDR1 SSHAT and CDR2 FNYEAQ (reference sequence). There are 12 residues in the CDR3. CDR3 bases: TGTGCTAGCAGCCCGATTACAGGGGAAGCTTTCTTT. Translated, it gives CASSPITGEAFF.

Here the CDR3 reads CASSERRGKETQYF. Here the CDR3 DNA reads TGTGCCAGCAGTGAGCGCAGGGGGAAGGAGACCCAGTACTTC. The J gene is TRBJ2-5, the V gene TRBV2; 7 positions agree with TRBD1. J gave up 5 bases and V 3 bases, and 6 bases lay outside the gene matches. CDR1 and CDR2 (germline): SNHLY, FYNNEI. This CDR3 has 14 residues.

The rearrangement joins TRBV7-3 to TRBJ2-5; no reliable D call. The CDR3 totals 13 residues. With 3 bases removed from V and 4 bases from J, the gap between germline ends came to 9 bases. The V gene's germline CDR1 is SGHTA and CDR2 FQGTGA. The DNA of the CDR3 is TGTGCCAGCAGCTTGGGTTTGAGAGAGACCCAGTACTTC. Amino acid sequence: CASSLGLRETQYF.

This clonotype has just a few counts. The V and J genes are TRBV28 and TRBJ2-1, with 9 nucleotides matching TRBD1. The germline CDR1 and CDR2 sequences are MDHEN and SYDVKM. The CDR3 totals 17 residues. J was trimmed by 5 bases and V by 5 bases; bases with no gene match: 13. In DNA form, the CDR3 reads TGTGCCAGCAGTAGAACTGGACAGGGGACCACACACAATGAGCAGTTCTTC. Its translation is CASSRTGQGTTHNEQFF. Variable domain in full (rest from reference TRBV28 and TRBJ2-1): DVKVTQSSRYLVKRTGEKVFLECVQDMDHENMFWYRQDPGLGLRLIYFSYDVKMKEKGDIPEGYSVSREKKERFSLILESASTNQTSMYLCASSRTGQGTTHNEQFFGPGTRLTVL.

This chain uses TRBV28 with TRBJ2-5, with TRBD1 matching over 10 bases. The V and J ends lost 11 bases and 5 bases, in that order; junction bases with no gene match: 20. CDR3 length: 17 residues. Germline V gene data show CDR1 as MDHEN and CDR2 as SYDVKM. This chain's CDR3 is CAGNRDRGLGLDETQYF. The DNA for the CDR3 is TGTGCCGGCAACCGGGACAGGGGCCTCGGGTTGGATGAGACCCAGTACTTC.

The rearrangement uses TRBV12-3 or TRBV12-4 and TRBJ1-2, with D maybe TRBD1 (6 bases). Trimming removed 3 bases at V and 6 bases at J, with 11 bases between. This CDR3 comprises 13 residues. CDR3 region: CASSFSGADGYTF. Written as DNA, the CDR3 is TGTGCCAGCAGTTTTTCGGGGGCTGATGGCTACACCTTC.

The CDR3 is CASSFSGLNTQYF. CDR3 nucleotide sequence: TGTGCCAGCAGTTTCTCGGGACTCAATACGCAGTATTTT. V usage is TRBV12-3 or TRBV12-4 and J usage is TRBJ2-3; perhaps TRBD2 as D (6 bases). V lost 3 bases to trimming and J lost 7 bases, with 11 bases between them. The CDR3 consists of 13 residues.

This clonotype was counted ten times or more. The junction does not match germline at one end; this may be a read error. The rearrangement links TRBV5-1 to TRBJ2-7; D may be TRBD2 (6 bases). CDR1 is SGHRS, CDR2 YFSETQ, per germline. This CDR3 has 12 amino acids. The CDR3 DNA reads as TGTGCCAGCAGCTTAGGAGGGCACGAGCAGTACTTC. This sequence encodes CASSLGGHEQYF.

A single count supports this clonotype. V gene TRBV5-1 combines with J gene TRBJ2-1; no definite D call. This CDR3 has 16 residues. In germline, CDR1 is SGHRS, CDR2 YFSETQ. Trimming stripped 6 bases from V and 2 bases from J, with 18 bases between. The CDR3: CASIPGREGTYNEQFF. CDR3 coding DNA: TGCGCCAGCATACCCGGTCGTGAAGGGACCTACAATGAGCAGTTCTTC.

The chain combines TRBV28 with TRBJ2-2; maybe TRBD1 (5 bases). CDR3 length equals 13 residues. The V gene lost 11 bases and the J gene lost 5 bases, with 15 bases spanning the gap. From germline, CDR1 is MDHEN and CDR2 SYDVKM. The CDR3 bases are TGTGCCGGCCTCCAGGGAAAGACCGGGGAGCTGTTTTTT. Amino acids: CAGLQGKTGELFF.

This clonotype appeared a single time. The V and J genes are TRBV7-3 and TRBJ2-1; 10 positions match TRBD2. V shed 5 bases and J 10 bases; nucleotides not matched to a gene: 14. The CDR3 spans 16 residues. Germline CDR1 and CDR2: SGHTA and FQGTGA. CDR3: CASSPSPAGGPGEQFF. The CDR3 nucleotides are TGTGCCAGCAGCCCCTCCCCAGCGGGAGGGCCCGGGGAGCAGTTCTTC.

A few counts support this clonotype. The chain carries TRBV9 and TRBJ2-7, with TRBD2 as a possible D gene (6 bases). The CDR3 has 13 amino acids. The V and J ends lost 3 bases and 3 bases respectively, with 10 bases between them. CDR1 is SGDLS and CDR2 is YYNGEE in the germline V gene. The CDR3 DNA sequence: TGTGCCAGCAGCGCAGGGACTTACTACGAGCAGTACTTC. It encodes CASSAGTYYEQYF.

V and J are TRBV7-9 and TRBJ2-3, with 7 bases lining up with TRBD1. Germline CDR1 is SEHNR and CDR2 is FQNEAQ (reference sequence). The J segment lost 2 bases and the V segment lost 4 bases, leaving 9 bases of the junction unmatched. This CDR3 is built from 16 residues. DNA of the CDR3: TGTGCCAGCAGCTCAACCGGGACAGAGAACACAGATACGCAGTATTTT. This codes for CASSSTGTENTDTQYF.